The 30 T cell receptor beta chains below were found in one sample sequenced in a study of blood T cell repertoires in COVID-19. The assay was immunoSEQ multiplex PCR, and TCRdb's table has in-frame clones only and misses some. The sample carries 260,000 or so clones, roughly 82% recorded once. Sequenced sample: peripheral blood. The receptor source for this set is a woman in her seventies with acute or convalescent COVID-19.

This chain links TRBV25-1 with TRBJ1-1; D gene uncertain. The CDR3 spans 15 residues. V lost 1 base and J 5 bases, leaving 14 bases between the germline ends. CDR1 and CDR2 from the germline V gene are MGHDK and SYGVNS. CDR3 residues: CASSELVGPGTEAFF. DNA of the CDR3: TGTGCCAGCAGTGAATTGGTGGGCCCGGGGACTGAAGCTTTCTTT.

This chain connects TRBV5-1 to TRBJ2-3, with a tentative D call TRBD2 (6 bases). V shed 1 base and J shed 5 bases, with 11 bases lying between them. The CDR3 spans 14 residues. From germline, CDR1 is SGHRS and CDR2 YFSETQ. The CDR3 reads CASSLSSEGDTQYF. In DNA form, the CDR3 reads TGCGCCAGCAGCTTGTCTAGCGAAGGAGATACGCAGTATTTT.

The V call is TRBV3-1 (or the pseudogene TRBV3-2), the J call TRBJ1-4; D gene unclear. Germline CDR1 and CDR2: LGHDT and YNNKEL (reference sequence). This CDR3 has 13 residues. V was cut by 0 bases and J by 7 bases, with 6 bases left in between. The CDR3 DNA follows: TGTGCCAGCAGCCAAGATCGGGGTGAAAAACTGTTTTTT. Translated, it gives CASSQDRGEKLFF.

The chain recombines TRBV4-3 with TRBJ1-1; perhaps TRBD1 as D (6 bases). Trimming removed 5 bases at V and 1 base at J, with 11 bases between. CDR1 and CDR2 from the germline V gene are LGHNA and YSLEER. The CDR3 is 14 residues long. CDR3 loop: CASSAYRANTEAFF. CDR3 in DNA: TGCGCCAGCAGCGCCTACAGGGCGAACACTGAAGCTTTCTTT.

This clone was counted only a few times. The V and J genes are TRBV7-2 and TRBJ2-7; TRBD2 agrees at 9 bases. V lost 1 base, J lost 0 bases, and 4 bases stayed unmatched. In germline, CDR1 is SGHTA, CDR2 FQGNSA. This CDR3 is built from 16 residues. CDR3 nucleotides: TGTGCCAGCAGCTTAGGCGGGGGGGCCCTCTCCTACGAGCAGTACTTC. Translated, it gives CASSLGGGALSYEQYF.

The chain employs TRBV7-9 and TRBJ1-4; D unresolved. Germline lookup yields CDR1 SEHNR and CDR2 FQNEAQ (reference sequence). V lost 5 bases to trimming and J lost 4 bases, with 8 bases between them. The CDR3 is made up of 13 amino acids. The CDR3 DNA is TGTGCCAGCAGCGGGCAGATTAATGAAAAACTGTTTTTT. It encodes CASSGQINEKLFF.

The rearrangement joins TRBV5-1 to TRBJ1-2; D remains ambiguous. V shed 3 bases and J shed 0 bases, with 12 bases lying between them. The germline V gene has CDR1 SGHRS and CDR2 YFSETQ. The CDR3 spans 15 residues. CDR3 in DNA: TGCGCCAGCAGCTCCGATGGCCCAGCTAACTATGGCTACACCTTC. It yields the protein CASSSDGPANYGYTF. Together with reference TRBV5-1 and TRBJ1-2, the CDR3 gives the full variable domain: KAGVTQTPRYLIKTRGQQVTLSCSPISGHRSVSWYQQTPGQGLQFLFEYFSETQRNKGNFPGRFSGRQFSNSRSEMNVSTLELGDSALYLCASSSDGPANYGYTFGSGTRLTVV.

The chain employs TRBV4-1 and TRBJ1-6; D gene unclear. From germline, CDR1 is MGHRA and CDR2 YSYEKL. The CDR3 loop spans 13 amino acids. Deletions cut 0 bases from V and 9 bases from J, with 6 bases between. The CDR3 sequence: CASSQDHGSPLHF. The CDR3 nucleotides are TGCGCCAGCAGCCAAGACCACGGTTCACCCCTCCACTTT.

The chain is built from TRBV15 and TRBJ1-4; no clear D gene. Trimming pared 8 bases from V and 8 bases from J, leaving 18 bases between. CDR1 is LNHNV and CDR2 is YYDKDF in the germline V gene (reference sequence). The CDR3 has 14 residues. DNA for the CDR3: TGTGCCACCGGTGCGAGGGCAGCCCGGGAAAAACTGTTTTTT. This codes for CATGARAAREKLFF.

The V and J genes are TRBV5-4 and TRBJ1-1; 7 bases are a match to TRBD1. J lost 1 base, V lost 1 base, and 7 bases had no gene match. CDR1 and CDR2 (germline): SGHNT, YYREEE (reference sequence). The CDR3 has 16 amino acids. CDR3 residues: CASSLSTGLPNTEAFF. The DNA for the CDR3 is TGTGCCAGCAGCTTGTCGACAGGGCTTCCGAACACTGAAGCTTTCTTT. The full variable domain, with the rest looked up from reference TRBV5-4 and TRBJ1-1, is ETGVTQSPTHLIKTRGQQVTLRCSSQSGHNTVSWYQQALGQGPQFIFQYYREEENGRGNFPPRFSGLQFPNYSSELNVNALELDDSALYLCASSLSTGLPNTEAFFGQGTRLTVV.

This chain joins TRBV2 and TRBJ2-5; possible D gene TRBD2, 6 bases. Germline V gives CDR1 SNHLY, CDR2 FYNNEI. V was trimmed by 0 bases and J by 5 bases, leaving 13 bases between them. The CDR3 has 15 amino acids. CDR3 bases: TGTGCCAGCAGTGAAGCAACCGGGGGTTTCGAGACCCAGTACTTC. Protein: CASSEATGGFETQYF.

The CDR3 nucleotides read TGTGCCAGCTCACCTCAGACAGGGGGGGGCACTGAAGCTTTCTTT. Translated, it gives CASSPQTGGGTEAFF. The chain combines TRBV18 with TRBJ1-1; 9 nucleotides line up with TRBD1. Germline CDR1 is KGHSH and CDR2 is LQKENI. With V trimmed by 3 bases and J by 4 bases, 6 bases remained unmatched. The length of the CDR3 is 15 residues. Full variable domain (missing parts from reference TRBV18 and TRBJ1-1): NAGVMQNPRHLVRRRGQEARLRCSPMKGHSHVYWYRQLPEEGLKFMVYLQKENIIDESGMPKERFSAEFPKEGPSILRIQQVVRGDSAAYFCASSPQTGGGTEAFFGQGTRLTVV.

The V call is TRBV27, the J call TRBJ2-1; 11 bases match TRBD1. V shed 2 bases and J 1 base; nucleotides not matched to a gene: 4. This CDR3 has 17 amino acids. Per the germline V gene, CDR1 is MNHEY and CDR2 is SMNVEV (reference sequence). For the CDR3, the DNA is TGTGCCAGCAGTTTAGGGACAGGGGGTTGGTCCTACAATGAGCAGTTCTTC. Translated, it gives CASSLGTGGWSYNEQFF.

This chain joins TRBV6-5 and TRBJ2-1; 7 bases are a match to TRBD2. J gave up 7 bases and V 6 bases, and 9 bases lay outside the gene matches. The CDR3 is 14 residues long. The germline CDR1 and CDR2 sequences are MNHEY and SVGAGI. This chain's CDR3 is CASRTGLLSNEQFF. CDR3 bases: TGTGCCAGCAGGACGGGACTACTTAGTAATGAGCAGTTCTTC.

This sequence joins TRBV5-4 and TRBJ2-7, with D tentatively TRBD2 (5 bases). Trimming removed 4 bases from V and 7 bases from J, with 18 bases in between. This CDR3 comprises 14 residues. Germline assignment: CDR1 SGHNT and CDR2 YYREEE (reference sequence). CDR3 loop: CASSVDLQSGEQYF. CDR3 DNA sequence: TGTGCCAGCAGCGTGGATCTCCAATCGGGGGAGCAGTACTTC.

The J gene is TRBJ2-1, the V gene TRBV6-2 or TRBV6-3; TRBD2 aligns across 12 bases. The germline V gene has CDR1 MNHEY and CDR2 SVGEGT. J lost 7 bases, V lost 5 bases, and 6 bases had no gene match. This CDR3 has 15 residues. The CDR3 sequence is CASSLTSGGRNEQFF. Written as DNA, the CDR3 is TGTGCCAGCAGTCTCACTAGCGGGGGGCGTAATGAGCAGTTCTTC.

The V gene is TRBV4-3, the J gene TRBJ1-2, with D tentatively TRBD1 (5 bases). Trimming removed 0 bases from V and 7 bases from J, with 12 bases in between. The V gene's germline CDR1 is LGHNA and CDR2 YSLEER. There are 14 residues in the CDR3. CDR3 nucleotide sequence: TGCGCCAGCAGCCAAGATAGCCGGGGGTCTGGCTACACCTTC. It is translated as CASSQDSRGSGYTF.

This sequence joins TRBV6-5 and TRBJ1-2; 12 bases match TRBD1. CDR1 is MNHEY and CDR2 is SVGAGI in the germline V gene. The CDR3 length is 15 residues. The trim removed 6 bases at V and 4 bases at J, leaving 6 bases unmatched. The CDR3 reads CASRSGTGGPYGYTF. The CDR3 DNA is TGTGCCAGCAGGTCCGGGACAGGGGGCCCCTATGGCTACACCTTC.

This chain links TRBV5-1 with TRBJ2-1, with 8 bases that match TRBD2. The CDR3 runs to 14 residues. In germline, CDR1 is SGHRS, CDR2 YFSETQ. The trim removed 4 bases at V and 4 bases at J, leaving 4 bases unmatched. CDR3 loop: CASSRGGEYNEQFF. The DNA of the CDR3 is TGCGCCAGCAGCCGGGGGGGCGAATACAATGAGCAGTTCTTC.

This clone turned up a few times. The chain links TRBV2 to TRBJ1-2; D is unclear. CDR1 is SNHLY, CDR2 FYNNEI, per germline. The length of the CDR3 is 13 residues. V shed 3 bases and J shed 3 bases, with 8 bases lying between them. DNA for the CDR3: TGTGCCAGCAGTGAGCGGGAGTACTATGGCTACACCTTC. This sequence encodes CASSEREYYGYTF.

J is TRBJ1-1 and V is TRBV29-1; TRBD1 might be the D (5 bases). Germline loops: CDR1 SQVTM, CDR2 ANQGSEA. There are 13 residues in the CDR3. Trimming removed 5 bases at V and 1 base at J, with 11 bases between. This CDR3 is CSVRLQENTEAFF. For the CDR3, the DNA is TGCAGCGTTCGTTTACAGGAGAACACTGAAGCTTTCTTT.

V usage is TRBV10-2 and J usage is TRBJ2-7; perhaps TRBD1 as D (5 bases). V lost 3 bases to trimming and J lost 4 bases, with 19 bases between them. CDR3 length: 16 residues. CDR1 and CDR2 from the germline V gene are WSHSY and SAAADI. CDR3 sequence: CASSDLGRGRGYEQYF. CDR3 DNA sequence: TGCGCCAGCAGTGACCTTGGAAGAGGAAGGGGTTACGAGCAGTACTTC.

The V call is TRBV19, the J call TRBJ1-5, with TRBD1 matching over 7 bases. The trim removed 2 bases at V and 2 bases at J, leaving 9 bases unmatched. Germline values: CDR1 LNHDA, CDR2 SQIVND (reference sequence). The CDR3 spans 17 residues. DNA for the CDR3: TGTGCCAGTAGTATAACCCCGACAGGGATGGGCAATCAGCCCCAGCATTTT. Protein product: CASSITPTGMGNQPQHF. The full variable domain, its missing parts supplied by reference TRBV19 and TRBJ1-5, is DGGITQSPKYLFRKEGQNVTLSCEQNLNHDAMYWYRQDPGQGLRLIYYSQIVNDFQKGDIAEGYSVSREKKESFPLTVTSAQKNPTAFYLCASSITPTGMGNQPQHFGDGTRLSIL.

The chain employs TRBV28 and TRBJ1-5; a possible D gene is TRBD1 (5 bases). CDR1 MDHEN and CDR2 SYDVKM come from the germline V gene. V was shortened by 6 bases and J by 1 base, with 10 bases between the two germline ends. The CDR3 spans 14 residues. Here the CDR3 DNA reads TGTGCCAGCAGGGAAGGGGTAAGCAATCAGCCCCAGCATTTT. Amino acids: CASREGVSNQPQHF.

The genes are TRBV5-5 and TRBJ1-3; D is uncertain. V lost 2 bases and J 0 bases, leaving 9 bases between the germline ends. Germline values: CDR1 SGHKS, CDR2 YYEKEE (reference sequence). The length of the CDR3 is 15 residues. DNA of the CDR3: TGTGCCAGCAGCTTCAACACCTTCTCTGGAAACACCATATATTTT. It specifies CASSFNTFSGNTIYF.

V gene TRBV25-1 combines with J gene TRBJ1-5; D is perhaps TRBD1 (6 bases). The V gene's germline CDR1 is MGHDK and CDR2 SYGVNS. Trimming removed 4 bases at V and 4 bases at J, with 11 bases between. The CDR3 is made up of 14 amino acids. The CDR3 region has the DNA TGTGCCAGCAGTGGCTGGACAGCTAATCAGCCCCAGCATTTT. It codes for CASSGWTANQPQHF.

CDR3 nucleotide sequence: TGTGCCAGCAGTTACCAGTTTGGCTACACCTTC. Its protein product is CASSYQFGYTF. The chain is built from TRBV6-2 or TRBV6-3 and TRBJ1-2; no firm D call. This CDR3 comprises 11 residues. The V gene lost 2 bases and the J gene lost 7 bases, with 5 bases spanning the gap. Germline-derived CDR1 and CDR2 are MNHEY and SVGEGT.

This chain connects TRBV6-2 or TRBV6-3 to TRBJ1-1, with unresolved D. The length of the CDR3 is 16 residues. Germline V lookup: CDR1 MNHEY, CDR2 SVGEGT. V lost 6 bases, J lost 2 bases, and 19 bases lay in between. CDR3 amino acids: CASSLLGGISNTEAFF. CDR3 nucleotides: TGTGCCAGCAGCCTCCTCGGAGGAATATCCAACACTGAAGCTTTCTTT.

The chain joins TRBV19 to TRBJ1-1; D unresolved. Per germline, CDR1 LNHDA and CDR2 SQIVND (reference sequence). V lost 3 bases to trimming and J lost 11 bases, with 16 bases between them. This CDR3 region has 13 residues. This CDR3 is CASSIPGGYQAFF. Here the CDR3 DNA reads TGTGCCAGTAGTATTCCGGGAGGGTATCAGGCTTTCTTT.

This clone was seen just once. The CDR3 region is CAISEGGNYGYTF. The CDR3 DNA sequence: TGTGCCATCAGTGAAGGAGGGAACTATGGCTACACCTTC. The chain combines TRBV10-3 with TRBJ1-2; D is unresolved. V was pared by 3 bases and J by 2 bases, with 7 bases between. Germline V CDR1 and CDR2: ENHRY, SYGVKD. The CDR3 runs 13 residues.